Presented here are 8 T cell receptor beta chains from one specimen sequenced in a study of T cells in Graves' hyperthyroidism and ophthalmopathy. TCR beta CDR3 regions were amplified from RNA. With the HTBI primer set, the TCR CDR3 went through a first round of RT-PCR. MiXCR was run by TCRdb on the multiplex PCR reads, yielding one entry per CDR3 protein. The repertoire holds fewer than 350,000 distinct CDR3 sequences, with approximately 15% as singletons. Sequenced: blood. The source of these receptors is a woman aged 40 to 50 with Graves' hyperthyroidism.

This clonotype has ten or more counts. The chain couples TRBV5-4 to TRBJ2-3; no firm D call. CDR1 SGHNT and CDR2 YYREEE come from the germline V gene (reference sequence). The CDR3 contains 13 residues. Trimming removed 0 bases from V and 5 bases from J, with 7 bases in between. CDR3 region: CASSLVGGDTQYF. The CDR3 region has the DNA TGTGCCAGCAGCTTGGTTGGCGGAGATACGCAGTATTTT.

This clonotype was seen more than once but under ten times. V usage is TRBV20-1 and J usage is TRBJ2-1; 7 nucleotides agree with TRBD2. Germline CDR1 is DFQATT and CDR2 is SNEGSKA (reference sequence). The V gene end was trimmed by 0 bases and the J gene end by 10 bases; junction bases not matched to a gene: 12. CDR3 length equals 15 residues. CDR3 amino acids: CSARDNLGLTREQFF. For the CDR3, the DNA is TGCAGTGCTAGAGATAACTTGGGACTAACTCGGGAGCAGTTCTTC.

The V and J genes are TRBV7-9 and TRBJ2-2; unclear D gene. CDR1 and CDR2 (germline): SEHNR, FQNEAQ (reference sequence). The CDR3 length is 15 residues. Trimming removed 6 bases from V and 1 base from J, with 12 bases in between. CDR3 loop: CASSRTAENTGELFF. Written as DNA, the CDR3 is TGTGCCAGCAGTCGAACGGCGGAGAACACCGGGGAGCTGTTTTTT.

In the case of this clonotype: Compared with germline, one end of the junction differs, possibly owing to a read error. The genes are TRBV12-3 or TRBV12-4 and TRBJ1-3, with 9 bases aligning to TRBD1. The CDR3 runs 11 residues. DNA for the CDR3: TGTGCCAGCAGTATCGGACAGGGGAGGGATTTT. Its translation: CASSIGQGRDF.

This clonotype was detected many times. Here the CDR3 reads CASSRLYSEEQYF. The CDR3 coding sequence is TGTGCCAGCAGTCGTCTCTATAGCGAAGAGCAGTACTTC. V and J are TRBV28 and TRBJ2-7; D may be TRBD2 (5 bases). The V gene's germline CDR1 is MDHEN and CDR2 SYDVKM. The length of the CDR3 is 13 residues. V was cut by 5 bases and J by 7 bases, with 15 bases left in between.

This clonotype was seen many times. V is TRBV7-9 and J is TRBJ2-4; no definite D call. V lost 5 bases and J 5 bases, leaving 10 bases between the germline ends. The CDR3 has 13 residues. CDR1 and CDR2 (germline): SEHNR, FQNEAQ (reference sequence). CDR3 region: CASSPRSENIQYF. Written as DNA, the CDR3 is TGTGCCAGCAGCCCCCGCTCCGAAAACATTCAGTACTTC. The variable domain in full, completed from reference TRBV7-9 and TRBJ2-4, reads DTGVSQNPRHKITKRGQNVTFRCDPISEHNRLYWYRQTLGQGPEFLTYFQNEAQLEKSRLLSDRFSAERPKGSFSTLEIQRTEQGDSAMYLCASSPRSENIQYFGAGTRLSVL.

For this clonotype: A much larger clone sits a single nucleotide away, making a read error possible. The gene calls are TRBV19 and TRBJ2-7, with 9 bases that match TRBD1. CDR3 length: 15 residues. Germline trimming cut 5 bases from V and 4 bases from J; bases unmatched to any gene: 9. Germline CDR1 and CDR2: LNHDA and SQIVND (reference sequence). CDR3 bases: TGTGCCAGTAGTGCCGGGACAGGGTGGGCTTACGAGCAGTACTTC. This sequence encodes CASSAGTGWAYEQYF.

This clonotype appeared many times. The chain employs TRBV11-2 and TRBJ2-3; 9 bases fit TRBD2. The CDR3 loop spans 18 amino acids. The junction had 10 bases not matched to a gene; V was cut back by 3 bases and J by 0 bases. Germline V gene lookup returns CDR1 SGHAT and CDR2 FQNNGV. The CDR3 here is CASSLRREGRGSTDTQYF. CDR3 sequence (DNA): TGTGCCAGCAGCTTGAGGCGGGAGGGCCGTGGTAGCACAGATACGCAGTATTTT.